This is a list of T cell receptor beta chains from one sample in a study of T-cell reconstitution after alpha-beta-depleted transplantation in children. MiXCR was run by TCRdb on the PCR reads, yielding one entry per CDR3 protein. Here the sample spans some 70,000 distinct CDR3 sequences, roughly 5.2% being singletons. The starting material was PBMCs, mostly from graft donor cells, obtained 180 days after TCRalphabeta/CD19-depleted stem cell transplant. The receptors here all came from a boy younger than two who had a stem cell transplant for acute myeloid leukemia, so the T cells may come from the graft donor. CDR3s include the opening cysteine and the closing phenylalanine or tryptophan. The D gene is left open where the match is weak. Size is stated for part of the rows, as once, few or many counts, or as a class when the clone is expanded.

abundance | j_gene | v_gene | d_gene | CDR3aa | CDR3nt
many | TRBJ2-2 | TRBV6-5 | TRBD1 | CASRRPGTGNTGELFF | TGTGCCAGCAGGAGACCCGGGACAGGGAACACCGGGGAGCTGTTTTTT
many | TRBJ2-1 | TRBV5-1 | . | CASSLVPDNEQFF | TGCGCCAGCAGCTTGGTTCCAGACAATGAGCAGTTCTTC
many | TRBJ2-5 | TRBV5-6 | . | CASSLVSMPPQETQYF | TGTGCCAGCAGCTTGGTTTCGATGCCTCCCCAAGAGACCCAGTACTTC
many | TRBJ2-1 | TRBV30 | . | CAWKPSAHNEQFF | TGTGCCTGGAAACCTAGCGCGCACAATGAGCAGTTCTTC
many | TRBJ2-3 | TRBV7-2 | . | CASSLSSSRTDTQYF | TGTGCCAGCAGCTTGTCGAGTTCACGCACAGATACGCAGTATTTT
many | TRBJ2-1 | TRBV4-2 | TRBD1 | CASSHLKAQGEEQFF | TGTGCCAGCAGCCACCTAAAAGCCCAGGGGGAGGAGCAGTTCTTC
many | TRBJ1-5 | TRBV20-1 | TRBD1 | CSAIDRGAFGQPQHF | TGCAGTGCCATTGACAGGGGGGCCTTCGGTCAGCCCCAGCATTTT
many | TRBJ1-2 | TRBV11-2 | . | CASSPNGQRGYGYTF | TGTGCCAGCAGCCCTAATGGCCAAAGGGGCTATGGCTACACCTTC
many | TRBJ1-2 | TRBV27 | . | CASSSMVPGSQDVYGYTF | TGTGCCAGCAGTTCTATGGTACCGGGAAGCCAGGATGTCTATGGCTACACCTTC
many | TRBJ2-5 | TRBV9 | . | CASSVDQGYSETQYF | TGTGCCAGCAGCGTAGATCAGGGGTATAGTGAGACCCAGTACTTC
many | TRBJ1-2 | TRBV20-1 | . | CSARPTGAGPGGGYTF | TGCAGTGCTAGGCCGACAGGCGCGGGTCCAGGAGGAGGCTACACCTTC
. | TRBJ2-4 | TRBV7-8 | TRBD1 | CASSLAAGGAIFIQYF | TGTGCCAGCAGCTTAGCCGCAGGGGGCGCGATATTCATTCAGTACTTC
few | TRBJ2-3 | TRBV2 | TRBD2 | CAILSPAGGQGGTDTQYF | TGTGCCATCCTATCACCCGCGGGGGGTCAAGGGGGCACAGATACGCAGTATTTT
many | TRBJ2-7 | TRBV13 | . | CASSRGTYEQYF | TGTGCCAGCAGTAGGGGTACCTACGAGCAGTACTTC
many | TRBJ1-6 | TRBV29-1 | TRBD1 | CSVAAGGNSPLHF | TGCAGCGTTGCGGCAGGGGGGAATTCACCCCTCCACTTT
many | TRBJ2-7 | TRBV29-1 | TRBD1 | CSVAGTVSYEQYF | TGCAGCGTGGCCGGGACAGTGTCCTACGAGCAGTACTTC
many | TRBJ2-2 | TRBV24-1 | TRBD1 | CATSDFPGQGNTGELFF | TGTGCCACCAGTGATTTCCCGGGACAGGGGAACACCGGGGAGCTGTTTTTT
many | TRBJ2-1 | TRBV15 | TRBD1 | CATSFGSTGPSSYNEQFF | TGTGCCACCAGCTTCGGGTCGACAGGGCCAAGCTCCTACAATGAGCAGTTCTTC
many | TRBJ1-5 | TRBV12-3/TRBV12-4 | . | CASSFRGSSGNQPQHF | TGTGCCAGCAGTTTCCGGGGATCCTCTGGCAATCAGCCCCAGCATTTT
many | TRBJ2-6 | TRBV29-1 | . | CSAGVGANVLTF | TGCAGCGCTGGGGTTGGGGCCAACGTCCTGACTTTC
many | TRBJ2-2 | TRBV12-3/TRBV12-4 | TRBD1 | CASQRTGHTGELFF | TGTGCCAGCCAGAGGACAGGGCACACCGGGGAGCTGTTTTTT
many | TRBJ2-5 | TRBV12-3/TRBV12-4 | . | CASSARLLSGETQYF | TGTGCCAGCAGTGCCCGCCTATTGTCGGGGGAGACCCAGTACTTC
many | TRBJ1-6 | TRBV3-1 | . | CASSQDYNNSPLHF | TGTGCCAGCAGCCAAGATTATAACAATTCACCCCTCCACTTT
many | TRBJ2-1 | TRBV5-1 | . | CASSSYSRPMFF | TGCGCCAGCAGCTCCTACTCACGCCCAATGTTCTTC